This passage covers 14 T cell receptor beta chains from one sample sequenced in a study of cytomegalovirus exposure and HLA in healthy donors. Researchers ran the PCR with 60 Vbeta and 13 Jbeta primers. Repertoires were generated with immunoSEQ multiplex PCR, while TCRdb's copy carries only in-frame clones and drops some. The table lists 150,000 to 200,000 clones, more than 70% of them singletons. Sample: PBMCs. The receptors were gathered from a boy between 10 and 17 years old in good health and CMV-seronegative.

The V call is TRBV28, the J call TRBJ1-2, with 7 bases fitting TRBD1. This CDR3 has 20 amino acids. From germline, CDR1 is MDHEN and CDR2 SYDVKM. The V gene end was trimmed by 2 bases and the J gene end by 6 bases; junction bases not matched to a gene: 24. As DNA, the CDR3 is TGTGCCAGCAGTTTAGTATTAAGGGAGCCATCTCAGGGGGTGGCTGATGGCTACACCTTC. It specifies CASSLVLREPSQGVADGYTF.

The rearrangement uses TRBV10-2 and TRBJ2-3; 10 nucleotides agree with TRBD2. Looked up from germline, CDR1 is WSHSY and CDR2 is SAAADI. With V trimmed by 1 base and J by 3 bases, 4 bases remained unmatched. The CDR3 is made up of 16 amino acids. The CDR3 DNA follows: TGCGCCAGCAGTGAGTTTCCAGCGGGGGGGACAGATACGCAGTATTTT. Encoded protein: CASSEFPAGGTDTQYF.

The chain is built from TRBV9 and TRBJ1-5, with D perhaps matching TRBD1 (6 bases). The CDR3 length is 14 residues. Trimming removed 4 bases at V and 3 bases at J, with 11 bases between. Per the germline V gene, CDR1 is SGDLS and CDR2 is YYNGEE. CDR3 sequence: CASSPQGNNQPQHF. As DNA, the CDR3 is TGTGCCAGCAGCCCTCAGGGGAACAATCAGCCCCAGCATTTT.

The CDR3 DNA reads TGTGCCAGCAGCATTTATGGCACAGATACGCAGTATTTT. The encoded protein is CASSIYGTDTQYF. The V gene is TRBV21-1, the J gene TRBJ2-3; the table's TRBD2 call for D was not verified on the DNA. TRBV21-1 is an annotated pseudogene. There are 13 residues in the CDR3.

The chain uses TRBV11-2 and TRBJ1-3, with D unresolved. V was trimmed by 4 bases and J by 0 bases, leaving 10 bases between them. The CDR3 is 15 amino acids. CDR1 is SGHAT, CDR2 FQNNGV, per germline. This CDR3 is CASSSSFRSGNTIYF. For the CDR3, the DNA is TGTGCCAGCAGCTCCAGTTTTCGCTCTGGAAACACCATATATTTT. Drawing the rest from reference TRBV11-2 and TRBJ1-3, the complete variable domain is EAGVAQSPRYKIIEKRQSVAFWCNPISGHATLYWYQQILGQGPKLLIQFQNNGVVDDSQLPKDRFSAERLKGVDSTLKIQPAKLEDSAVYLCASSSSFRSGNTIYFGEGSWLTVV.

The chain joins TRBV30 to TRBJ2-6; D remains ambiguous. From germline, CDR1 is GTSNPN and CDR2 SVGIG (reference sequence). CDR3 size: 15 residues. Trimming shortened V by 5 bases and J by 0 bases, and 11 bases separated the two germline ends. The chain's CDR3 is CAWVPGGSGANVLTF. CDR3 in DNA: TGTGCCTGGGTCCCCGGCGGCTCTGGGGCCAACGTCCTGACTTTC.

The chain joins TRBV5-1 to TRBJ2-7, with TRBD1 matching over 7 bases. V lost 3 bases to trimming and J lost 5 bases; unmatched junction nucleotides: 5. Germline CDR1 is SGHRS and CDR2 is YFSETQ. CDR3 size: 13 residues. CDR3 bases: TGCGCCAGCAGCTCGACAGGGTACCACGAGCAGTACTTC. Protein: CASSSTGYHEQYF.

The rearrangement uses TRBV5-6 and TRBJ2-3; 13 nucleotides line up with TRBD2. Germline V gives CDR1 SGHDT, CDR2 YYEEEE. This CDR3 has 15 residues. V shed 6 bases and J 6 bases; nucleotides not matched to a gene: 7. The CDR3 nucleotides read TGTGCCAGCACGGACGGACTAGCGGGAGAGGATACGCAGTATTTT. Translated: CASTDGLAGEDTQYF.

The rearrangement joins TRBV10-3 to TRBJ2-1; 13 bases agree with TRBD2. The V gene's germline CDR1 is ENHRY and CDR2 SYGVKD. CDR3 length equals 19 residues. With 6 bases clipped from V and 0 bases from J, the junction kept 11 bases outside the gene matches. CDR3 sequence reads: CAISLRLAGGLSSYNEQFF. The CDR3 DNA reads TGTGCCATCAGCCTGAGACTAGCGGGGGGCCTTAGCTCCTACAATGAGCAGTTCTTC.

The chain combines TRBV5-1 with TRBJ1-2, with D unresolved. The V gene's germline CDR1 is SGHRS and CDR2 YFSETQ. This CDR3 is built from 12 residues. V dropped 4 bases and J dropped 0 bases, with 4 bases sitting between them. CDR3 amino acids: CASSQTNYGYTF. CDR3 coding DNA: TGCGCCAGCAGCCAGACTAACTATGGCTACACCTTC. The whole variable domain, remainder taken from reference TRBV5-1 and TRBJ1-2, is KAGVTQTPRYLIKTRGQQVTLSCSPISGHRSVSWYQQTPGQGLQFLFEYFSETQRNKGNFPGRFSGRQFSNSRSEMNVSTLELGDSALYLCASSQTNYGYTFGSGTRLTVV.

Comment on this clone: Within the sample, other DNA sequences also encode this same CDR3. The V call is TRBV27, the J call TRBJ1-1, with D uncertain. The CDR3 length is 13 residues. The germline V and J ends were trimmed by 3 bases and 1 base, with 6 bases remaining between them. Per the germline V gene, CDR1 is MNHEY and CDR2 is SMNVEV (reference sequence). CDR3 amino acids: CASSFRGNTEAFF. The CDR3 DNA is TGTGCCAGCAGTTTTCGGGGGAACACTGAAGCTTTCTTT.

V gene TRBV15 combines with J gene TRBJ2-5; tentatively, D is TRBD1 (5 bases). The CDR3 spans 15 residues. Deletions cut 1 base from V and 1 base from J, with 10 bases between. Germline loops: CDR1 LNHNV, CDR2 YYDKDF (reference sequence). CDR3: CATSRVGAFQETQYF. In DNA form, the CDR3 reads TGTGCCACCAGCAGAGTTGGGGCCTTCCAAGAGACCCAGTACTTC.

This clone appeared once. This rearrangement joins TRBV6-5 to TRBJ1-1, with 11 positions matching TRBD1. Looked up from germline, CDR1 is MNHEY and CDR2 is SVGAGI. The ends lost 5 bases at V and 6 bases at J; junction bases unmatched: 2. The CDR3 runs 13 residues. CDR3 protein: CASSGQGAPEAFF. For the CDR3, the DNA is TGTGCCAGCAGTGGACAGGGGGCGCCTGAAGCTTTCTTT.

The V call is TRBV5-1, the J call TRBJ1-1; D gene uncertain. The V and J ends lost 0 bases and 1 base respectively, with 4 bases between them. Looked up from germline, CDR1 is SGHRS and CDR2 is YFSETQ. The CDR3 extends over 13 amino acids. The CDR3 loop reads CASSLDRNTEAFF. The CDR3 DNA sequence: TGCGCCAGCAGCTTGGACAGGAACACTGAAGCTTTCTTT.